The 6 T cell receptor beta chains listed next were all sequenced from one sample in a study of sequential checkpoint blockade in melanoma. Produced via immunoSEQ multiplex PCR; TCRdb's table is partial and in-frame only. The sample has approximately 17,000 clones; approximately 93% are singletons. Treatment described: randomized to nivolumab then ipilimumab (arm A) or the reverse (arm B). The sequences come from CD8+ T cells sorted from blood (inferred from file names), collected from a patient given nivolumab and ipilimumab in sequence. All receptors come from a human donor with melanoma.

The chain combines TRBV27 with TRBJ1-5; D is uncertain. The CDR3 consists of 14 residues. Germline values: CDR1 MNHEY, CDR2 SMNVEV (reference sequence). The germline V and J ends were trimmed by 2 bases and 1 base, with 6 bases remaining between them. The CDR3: CASSLSGSNQPQHF. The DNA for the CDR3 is TGTGCCAGCAGTTTAAGCGGAAGCAATCAGCCCCAGCATTTT.

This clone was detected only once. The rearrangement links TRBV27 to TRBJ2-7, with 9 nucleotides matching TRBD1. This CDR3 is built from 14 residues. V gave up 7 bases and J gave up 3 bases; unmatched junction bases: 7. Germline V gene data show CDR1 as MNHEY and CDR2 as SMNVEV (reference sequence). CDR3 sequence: CASNTGGRNYEQYF. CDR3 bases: TGTGCCAGCAACACAGGGGGCCGCAACTACGAGCAGTACTTC.

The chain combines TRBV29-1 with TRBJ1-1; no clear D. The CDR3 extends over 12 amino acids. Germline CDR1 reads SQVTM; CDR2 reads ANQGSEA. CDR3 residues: CLARQVEGEAFF. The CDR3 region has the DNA TGCCTGGCCAGGCAGGTGGAAGGTGAAGCTTTCTTT.

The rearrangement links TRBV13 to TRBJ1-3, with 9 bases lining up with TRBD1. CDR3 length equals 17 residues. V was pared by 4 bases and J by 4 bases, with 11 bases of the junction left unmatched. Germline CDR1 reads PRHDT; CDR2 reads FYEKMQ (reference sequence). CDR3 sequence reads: CASSSWDRESVGNTIYF. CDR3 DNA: TGTGCCAGCAGCTCCTGGGACAGGGAAAGCGTGGGAAACACCATATATTTT.

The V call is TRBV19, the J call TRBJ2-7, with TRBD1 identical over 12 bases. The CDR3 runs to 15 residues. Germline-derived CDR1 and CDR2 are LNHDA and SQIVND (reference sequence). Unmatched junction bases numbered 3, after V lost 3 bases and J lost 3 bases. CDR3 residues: CASSIGTGGYYEQYF. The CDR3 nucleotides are TGTGCCAGTAGTATCGGGACAGGGGGCTACTACGAGCAGTACTTC.

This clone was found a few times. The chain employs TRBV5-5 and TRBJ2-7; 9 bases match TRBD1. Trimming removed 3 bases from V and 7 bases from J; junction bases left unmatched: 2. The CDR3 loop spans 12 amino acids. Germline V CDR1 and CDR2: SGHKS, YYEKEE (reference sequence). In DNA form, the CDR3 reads TGTGCCAGCAGCTGGACAGGGGAGGAGCAGTACTTC. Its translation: CASSWTGEEQYF.